The following is a TCR beta chain sequence with its context. V trimming: 3 bases; J trimming: 0 bases; junction bases outside the gene matches: 3. This CDR3 spans 15 amino acids. Germline V gene lookup returns CDR1 SGHRS and CDR2 YFSETQ. Profiled with immunoSEQ multiplex PCR; TCRdb holds only in-frame clones, not every one. The sample carries roughly 180,000 clones, roughly 85% recorded once. This entry belongs to a study of blood T cell repertoires in COVID-19. The sequencing sample was made of PBMCs or T cells enriched from blood (not recorded which). This clonotype was obtained from a man aged 60 to 75 who had recovered from COVID-19. The gene calls are TRBV5-1 and TRBJ2-1; 7 bases map to TRBD1. The CDR3 DNA is TGCGCCAGCAGCTCCCGGGACAGCTCCTACAATGAGCAGTTCTTC. Protein sequence: CASSSRDSSYNEQFF.